A single sample gave rise to the 29 T cell receptor beta chains below, sequenced in a study of blood T cell repertoires in COVID-19. The table came from immunoSEQ multiplex PCR; TCRdb's copy has only in-frame clones and leaves some out. The data contain about 82,000 clones, about 82% of them seen just once; the ten biggest clones take up about 18%. The sequenced sample was peripheral blood. The receptors shown here come from a man older than 75 with active or convalescent COVID-19.

This chain uses TRBV6-6 with TRBJ1-1; the D is unclear. The germline V and J ends were trimmed by 8 bases and 0 bases, with 10 bases remaining between them. Looked up from germline, CDR1 is MNHNY and CDR2 is SVGAGI (reference sequence). The CDR3 is 13 residues long. The CDR3, as DNA: TGTGCCAGCCGAGGCCCCCTGAACACTGAAGCTTTCTTT. It yields the protein CASRGPLNTEAFF.

A single count supports this clone. The CDR3 bases are TGTGCCAGCAGTCCCCCACGGGGGTCACCCCTCCACTTT. It is translated as CASSPPRGSPLHF. The gene calls are TRBV28 and TRBJ1-6; D might be TRBD1 (5 bases). Germline V gene data show CDR1 as MDHEN and CDR2 as SYDVKM. The V end lost 5 bases, the J end lost 10 bases, and 12 bases lay between the germline ends. The CDR3 totals 13 residues.

The J gene is TRBJ2-4, the V gene TRBV7-6, with TRBD2 identical over 11 bases. The trim removed 5 bases at V and 7 bases at J, leaving 7 bases unmatched. CDR3 length: 15 amino acids. Germline CDR1 and CDR2: SGHVS and FNYEAQ. Here the CDR3 DNA reads TGTGCCAGCAGCCACCTACTAGCGGGAGAGAACATTCAGTACTTC. Protein: CASSHLLAGENIQYF. The full variable domain, in which reference TRBV7-6 and TRBJ2-4 provide the parts outside the CDR3, is GAGVSQSPRYKVTKRGQDVALRCDPISGHVSLYWYRQALGQGPEFLTYFNYEAQQDKSGLPNDRFSAERPEGSISTLTIQRTEQRDSAMYRCASSHLLAGENIQYFGAGTRLSVL.

V gene TRBV24-1 combines with J gene TRBJ2-1; 7 nucleotides line up with TRBD2. CDR1 KGHDR and CDR2 SFDVKD come from the germline V gene. The CDR3 covers 16 residues. V was pared by 0 bases and J by 1 base, with 2 bases of the junction left unmatched. CDR3 in DNA: TGTGCCACCAGTGATTTGGTCGGGGGGTCCTACAATGAGCAGTTCTTC. It translates to CATSDLVGGSYNEQFF.

The chain has TRBV6-1 and TRBJ2-1, with D maybe TRBD2 (5 bases). Trimming took off 0 bases at V and 0 bases at J, with 18 bases between the two ends. The CDR3 consists of 19 residues. CDR1 MNHNS and CDR2 SASEGT come from the germline V gene. The CDR3: CASSEAPVSGAASYNEQFF. For the CDR3, the DNA is TGTGCCAGCAGTGAAGCGCCGGTTTCAGGAGCGGCCTCCTACAATGAGCAGTTCTTC.

The chain joins TRBV19 to TRBJ2-7; possibly TRBD1 for D (6 bases). With 4 bases removed from V and 2 bases from J, the gap between germline ends came to 12 bases. Germline assignment: CDR1 LNHDA and CDR2 SQIVND (reference sequence). CDR3 length: 14 residues. The CDR3 is CASSTTGWTYEQYV. As DNA, the CDR3 is TGTGCCAGTAGTACCACAGGGTGGACCTACGAGCAGTACGTC.

This chain links TRBV24-1 with TRBJ1-2; 8 nucleotides agree with TRBD1. Germline lookup yields CDR1 KGHDR and CDR2 SFDVKD. Trimming cost V 4 bases and J 4 bases; bases outside gene matches: 10. The CDR3 consists of 16 residues. CDR3 DNA sequence: TGTGCCACCAGTGAGCCCGGACAGGGAGGAGGCTATGGCTACACCTTC. Residues: CATSEPGQGGGYGYTF.

This chain uses TRBV2 with TRBJ2-3, with 9 bases identical to TRBD2. CDR1 and CDR2 (germline): SNHLY, FYNNEI. The CDR3 contains 15 residues. V gave up 6 bases and J gave up 4 bases; unmatched junction bases: 8. The CDR3 nucleotides read TGTGCCAGCAGCGCACTAGCGGGTCAGGCAGATACGCAGTATTTT. It specifies CASSALAGQADTQYF.

The chain employs TRBV7-2 and TRBJ1-5, with TRBD1 as a possible D gene (5 bases). This CDR3 is built from 17 residues. Germline-derived CDR1 and CDR2 are SGHTA and FQGNSA. Trimming shortened V by 1 base and J by 1 base, and 14 bases separated the two germline ends. Written as DNA, the CDR3 is TGTGCCAGCAGCTTAGTTGGAGGGGAGTGGAGCAATCAGCCCCAGCATTTT. It translates to CASSLVGGEWSNQPQHF.

The chain employs TRBV24-1 and TRBJ2-2, with 9 bases matching TRBD1. Germline V gives CDR1 KGHDR, CDR2 SFDVKD. Germline trimming cut 4 bases from V and 7 bases from J; bases unmatched to any gene: 6. The CDR3 contains 15 residues. CDR3 region: CATSEVGTGNGELFF. The CDR3 DNA follows: TGTGCCACCAGTGAGGTAGGGACAGGGAACGGGGAGCTGTTTTTT.

The V and J genes are TRBV5-6 and TRBJ1-3, with a weak D call TRBD1 (5 bases). Germline V lookup: CDR1 SGHDT, CDR2 YYEEEE. This CDR3 comprises 15 residues. V shed 4 bases and J shed 4 bases, with 15 bases lying between them. CDR3 sequence (DNA): TGTGCCAGCAGCCACACCAGGGTAGCCGGAAACACCATATATTTT. Amino acids: CASSHTRVAGNTIYF.

V usage is TRBV2 and J usage is TRBJ2-1; 14 nucleotides align to TRBD2. J was trimmed by 8 bases and V by 6 bases; bases with no gene match: 6. The germline V gene has CDR1 SNHLY and CDR2 FYNNEI. The CDR3 consists of 15 residues. The CDR3 is CASSGLAGGVDEQFF. The CDR3 DNA is TGTGCCAGCAGCGGACTAGCGGGAGGAGTCGATGAGCAGTTCTTC.

The V gene is TRBV18, the J gene TRBJ1-5, with 8 bases lining up with TRBD1. The CDR3 sequence is 13 residues long. CDR1 is KGHSH, CDR2 LQKENI, per germline. V lost 5 bases, J lost 10 bases, and 7 bases stayed unmatched. This CDR3 reads CASSAGGRVPQHF. Here the CDR3 DNA reads TGTGCCAGCTCAGCAGGGGGCCGAGTTCCCCAGCATTTT.

The chain combines TRBV5-3 with TRBJ2-7; D perhaps matches TRBD2 (5 bases). TRBV5-3 carries the ORF label, with uncertain function. This CDR3 region has 14 residues. With 2 bases removed from V and 7 bases from J, the gap between germline ends came to 16 bases. In DNA, the CDR3 is TGTGCCAGAAGCTTAAAGCCGGCTAGCCGAGAGCAGTACGTC. This translates into CARSLKPASREQYV.

The V and J genes are TRBV24-1 and TRBJ2-6, with D possibly being TRBD2 (6 bases). Germline CDR1 is KGHDR and CDR2 is SFDVKD. Between the trimmed V and J ends, which lost 5 bases and 1 base, there was a span of 11 bases. This CDR3 has 16 residues. The CDR3 DNA is TGTGCCACCAGTGCTCCGGGAGTATCTGGGGCCAACGTCCTGACTTTC. It translates to CATSAPGVSGANVLTF.

The chain employs TRBV28 and TRBJ1-4; D possibly corresponds to TRBD1 (5 bases). This CDR3 is 14 amino acids long. Per the germline V gene, CDR1 is MDHEN and CDR2 is SYDVKM. The V and J ends lost 6 bases and 8 bases respectively, with 16 bases between them. The CDR3 sequence is CASSVRVGREKLFF. The DNA of the CDR3 is TGTGCCAGCAGCGTCAGGGTGGGGCGGGAAAAACTGTTTTTT.

This clone has a single count. J is TRBJ2-3 and V is TRBV5-4, with 13 bases aligning to TRBD2. The V gene end was trimmed by 2 bases and the J gene end by 4 bases; junction bases not matched to a gene: 7. The V gene's germline CDR1 is SGHNT and CDR2 YYREEE (reference sequence). The length of the CDR3 is 17 residues. The CDR3 DNA follows: TGTGCCAGCAGCTTATATAGGACTAGCGGGAGCCCAGATACGCAGTATTTT. Translated: CASSLYRTSGSPDTQYF.

This clone showed up just once. This rearrangement joins TRBV14 to TRBJ2-1; 8 bases line up with TRBD2. Germline lookup yields CDR1 SGHDN and CDR2 FVKESK. V shed 1 base and J 8 bases; nucleotides not matched to a gene: 10. This CDR3 contains 16 residues. This chain's CDR3 is CASSQVTSGFRDEQFF. The CDR3 DNA sequence: TGTGCCAGCAGCCAAGTAACTAGCGGATTTAGGGATGAGCAGTTCTTC.

The chain recombines TRBV11-2 with TRBJ2-7, with 8 bases matching TRBD2. The germline V gene encodes CDR1 SGHAT and CDR2 FQNNGV. After removal of 9 bases from V and 5 bases from J, the junction contained 9 bases not matched to a gene. This CDR3 is 13 amino acids long. This chain's CDR3 is CARTPGGFHEQYV. CDR3 bases: TGTGCCAGAACCCCGGGGGGGTTCCACGAGCAGTACGTC.

This chain joins TRBV6-5 and TRBJ1-2, with a tentative D call TRBD1 (5 bases). V lost 10 bases, J lost 4 bases, and 13 bases lay in between. CDR3 length: 12 amino acids. Germline CDR1 reads MNHEY; CDR2 reads SVGAGI. For the CDR3, the DNA is TGTGCCACCCGGGGGACTTCCTATGGCTACACCTTC. Translation: CATRGTSYGYTF.

V gene TRBV30 combines with J gene TRBJ1-6; TRBD1 aligns across 9 bases. With 2 bases clipped from V and 9 bases from J, the junction kept 2 bases outside the gene matches. This CDR3 is 13 amino acids long. CDR1 is GTSNPN and CDR2 is SVGIG in the germline V gene (reference sequence). This CDR3 is CAWSTGGISPLHF. In DNA, the CDR3 is TGTGCCTGGAGTACAGGGGGCATTTCACCCCTCCACTTT.

V gene TRBV7-2 combines with J gene TRBJ2-5; 13 nucleotides align to TRBD2. CDR1 is SGHTA, CDR2 FQGNSA, per germline. With 3 bases clipped from V and 5 bases from J, the junction kept 12 bases outside the gene matches. The CDR3 loop spans 18 amino acids. Here the CDR3 DNA reads TGTGCCAGCAGCTTGAACTCCCCGAGGACTAGCGGGGGTGAGACCCAGTACTTC. It translates to CASSLNSPRTSGGETQYF.

This clone has only one observation. V gene TRBV6-6 combines with J gene TRBJ1-4, with D possibly matching TRBD1 (5 bases). V was pared by 0 bases and J by 5 bases, with 10 bases between. Germline V gene sequence: CDR1 MNHNY, CDR2 SVGAGI (reference sequence). The CDR3 runs 15 residues. The CDR3 is CASSYSTSGNEKLFF. In DNA, the CDR3 is TGTGCCAGCAGTTACTCGACGTCAGGGAATGAAAAACTGTTTTTT.

The chain joins TRBV3-1 (or the pseudogene TRBV3-2) to TRBJ2-1, with 9 bases fitting TRBD2. CDR3 length: 14 residues. J was trimmed by 8 bases and V by 4 bases; bases with no gene match: 6. CDR1 and CDR2 (germline): LGHDT, YNNKEL (reference sequence). In DNA, the CDR3 is TGTGCCAGCAGCCTTGGCGGGAGGGGGGATGAGCAGTTCTTC. Translated: CASSLGGRGDEQFF.

This sequence joins TRBV7-2 and TRBJ1-5, with 11 positions matching TRBD1. Germline V gene lookup returns CDR1 SGHTA and CDR2 FQGNSA. The CDR3 runs 16 residues. Trimming took 5 bases from V and 0 from J; bases not matched to a gene: 3. The CDR3 sequence: CASSLGTGGSNQPQHF. The CDR3 DNA follows: TGTGCCAGCAGCCTTGGGACAGGGGGTAGCAATCAGCCCCAGCATTTT. The whole variable domain, remainder taken from reference TRBV7-2 and TRBJ1-5, is GAGVSQSPSNKVTEKGKDVELRCDPISGHTALYWYRQSLGQGLEFLIYFQGNSAPDKSGLPSDRFSAERTGGSVSTLTIQRTQQEDSAVYLCASSLGTGGSNQPQHFGDGTRLSIL.

This clone was seen just once. J is TRBJ1-5 and V is TRBV30; D is ambiguous. CDR3 length equals 14 residues. From germline, CDR1 is GTSNPN and CDR2 SVGIG (reference sequence). V lost 2 bases to trimming and J lost 5 bases, with 13 bases between them. The CDR3, as DNA: TGTGCCTGGAGTAAACGGGGAGGATATCAGCCCCAGCATTTT. Its translation is CAWSKRGGYQPQHF.

This chain joins TRBV6-4 and TRBJ2-5; D is ambiguous. Germline V gives CDR1 MRHNA, CDR2 SNTAGT. CDR3 size: 15 residues. The V gene lost 1 base and the J gene lost 1 base, with 10 bases spanning the gap. This CDR3 reads CASSDFERSQETQYF. Here the CDR3 DNA reads TGTGCCAGCAGTGACTTCGAGAGATCCCAAGAGACCCAGTACTTC.

This chain joins TRBV7-8 and TRBJ2-3; 9 nucleotides match TRBD2. The CDR3 is made up of 17 amino acids. Germline loops: CDR1 SGHVS, CDR2 FQNEAQ. V was clipped by 1 base and J by 5 bases; unmatched bases: 10. CDR3 residues: CASSLVGGSGGQDTQYF. CDR3 DNA sequence: TGTGCCAGCAGCTTAGTCGGGGGTAGCGGGGGACAAGATACGCAGTATTTT.

V is TRBV14 and J is TRBJ2-7; 7 positions match TRBD1. This CDR3 spans 15 amino acids. Germline V lookup: CDR1 SGHDN, CDR2 FVKESK. Trimming removed 1 base from V and 4 bases from J; junction bases left unmatched: 7. CDR3 sequence: CASSQVPGQTYEQYV. In nucleotides, the CDR3 is TGTGCCAGCAGCCAAGTCCCGGGACAGACTTACGAGCAGTACGTC.